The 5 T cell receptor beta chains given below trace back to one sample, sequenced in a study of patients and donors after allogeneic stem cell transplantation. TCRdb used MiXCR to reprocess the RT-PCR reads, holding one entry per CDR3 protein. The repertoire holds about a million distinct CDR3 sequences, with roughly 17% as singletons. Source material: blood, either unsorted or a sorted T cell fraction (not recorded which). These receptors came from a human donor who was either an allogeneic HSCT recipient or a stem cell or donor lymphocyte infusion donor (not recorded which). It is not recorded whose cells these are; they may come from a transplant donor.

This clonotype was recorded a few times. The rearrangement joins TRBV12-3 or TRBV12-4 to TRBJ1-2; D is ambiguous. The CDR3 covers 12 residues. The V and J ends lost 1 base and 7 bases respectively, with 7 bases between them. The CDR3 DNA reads TGTGCCAGCAGTTTAGACTATAGTGGCTACACCTTC. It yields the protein CASSLDYSGYTF.

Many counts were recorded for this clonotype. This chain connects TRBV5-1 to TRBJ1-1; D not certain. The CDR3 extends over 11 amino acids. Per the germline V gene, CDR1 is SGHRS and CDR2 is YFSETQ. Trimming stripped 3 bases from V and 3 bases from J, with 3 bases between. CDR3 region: CASSSDTEAFF. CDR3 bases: TGCGCCAGCAGCTCCGACACTGAAGCTTTCTTT.

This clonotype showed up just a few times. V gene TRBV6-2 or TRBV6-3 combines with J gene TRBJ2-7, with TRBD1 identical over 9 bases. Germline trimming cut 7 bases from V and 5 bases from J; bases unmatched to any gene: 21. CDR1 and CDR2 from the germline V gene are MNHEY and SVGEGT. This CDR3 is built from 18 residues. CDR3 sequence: CASTSWDRAGYIVDEQYF. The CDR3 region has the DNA TGTGCCAGCACCTCGTGGGACAGGGCCGGATACATCGTCGACGAGCAGTACTTC.

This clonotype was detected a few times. The CDR3 bases are TGTGCCAGCTACAGAGTCCGGACAGGATACTCTGGGGCCAACGTCCTGACTTTC. Its translation: CASYRVRTGYSGANVLTF. The chain is built from TRBV11-1 and TRBJ2-6; 7 bases are a match to TRBD1. With V trimmed by 8 bases and J by 0 bases, 13 bases remained unmatched. CDR3 size: 18 residues. Germline-derived CDR1 and CDR2 are SGHAT and FQDESV (reference sequence).

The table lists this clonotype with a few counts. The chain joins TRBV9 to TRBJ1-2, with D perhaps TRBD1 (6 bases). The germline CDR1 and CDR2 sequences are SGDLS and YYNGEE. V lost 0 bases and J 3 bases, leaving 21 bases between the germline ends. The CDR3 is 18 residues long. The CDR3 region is CASSVGSRGTLNDYGYTF. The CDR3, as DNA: TGTGCCAGCAGCGTAGGTAGTAGGGGGACGCTCAATGACTATGGCTACACCTTC.